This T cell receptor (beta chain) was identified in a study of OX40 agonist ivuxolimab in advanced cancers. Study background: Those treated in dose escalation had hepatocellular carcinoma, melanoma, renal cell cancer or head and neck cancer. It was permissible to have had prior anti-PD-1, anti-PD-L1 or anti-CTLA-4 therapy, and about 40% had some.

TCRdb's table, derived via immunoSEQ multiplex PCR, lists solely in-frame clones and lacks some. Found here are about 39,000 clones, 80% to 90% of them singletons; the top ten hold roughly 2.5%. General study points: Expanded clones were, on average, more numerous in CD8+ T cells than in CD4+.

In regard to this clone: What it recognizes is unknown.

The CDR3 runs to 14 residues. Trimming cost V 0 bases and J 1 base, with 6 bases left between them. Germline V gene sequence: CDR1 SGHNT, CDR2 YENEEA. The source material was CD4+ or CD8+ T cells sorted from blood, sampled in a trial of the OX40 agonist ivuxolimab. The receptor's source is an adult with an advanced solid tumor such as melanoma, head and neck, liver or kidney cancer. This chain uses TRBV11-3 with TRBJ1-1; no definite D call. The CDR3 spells CASSLDQGNTEAFF. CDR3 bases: TGTGCCAGCAGCTTAGATCAAGGGAACACTGAAGCTTTCTTT. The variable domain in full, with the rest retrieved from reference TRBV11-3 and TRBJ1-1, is EAGVVQSPRYKIIEKKQPVAFWCNPISGHNTLYWYLQNLGQGPELLIRYENEEAVDDSQLPKDRFSAERLKGVDSTLKIQPAELGDSAVYLCASSLDQGNTEAFFGQGTRLTVV.